This TCR beta chain came from a study of blood T cell repertoires in COVID-19. This CDR3 has 13 amino acids. Trimming cost V 10 bases and J 4 bases, with 14 bases left between them. CDR1 SEHNR and CDR2 FQNEAQ come from the germline V gene (reference sequence). Measured with immunoSEQ multiplex PCR; TCRdb has only the in-frame clones, and not every one. Here the sample spans approximately 440,000 clones, roughly 87% being singletons. Material for sequencing was PBMCs or T cells enriched from blood (not recorded which). This chain links TRBV7-9 with TRBJ1-5; D ambiguous. This TCR was recovered from a man aged 18 to 29 who had recovered from COVID-19. The CDR3 here is CATSTAGNQPQHF. The CDR3 bases are TGTGCCACCTCAACGGCGGGGAATCAGCCCCAGCATTTT.